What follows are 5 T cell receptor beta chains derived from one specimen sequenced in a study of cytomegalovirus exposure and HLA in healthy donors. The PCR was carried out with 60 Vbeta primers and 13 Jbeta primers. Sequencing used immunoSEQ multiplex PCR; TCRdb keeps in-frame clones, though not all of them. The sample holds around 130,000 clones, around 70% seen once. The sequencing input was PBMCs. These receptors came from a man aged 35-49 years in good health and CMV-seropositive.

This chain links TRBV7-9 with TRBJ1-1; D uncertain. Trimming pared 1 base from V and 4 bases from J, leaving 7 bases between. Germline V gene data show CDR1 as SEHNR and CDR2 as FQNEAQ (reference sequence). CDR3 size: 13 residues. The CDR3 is CASSLDGSTEAFF. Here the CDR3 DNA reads TGTGCCAGCAGCTTAGATGGGAGCACTGAAGCTTTCTTT.

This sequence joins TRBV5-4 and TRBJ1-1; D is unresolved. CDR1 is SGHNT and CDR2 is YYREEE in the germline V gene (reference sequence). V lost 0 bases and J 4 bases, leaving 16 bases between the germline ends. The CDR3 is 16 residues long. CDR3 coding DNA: TGTGCCAGCAGCTTGGGCGCTAGAGGTGTGGGCACTGAAGCTTTCTTT. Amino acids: CASSLGARGVGTEAFF.

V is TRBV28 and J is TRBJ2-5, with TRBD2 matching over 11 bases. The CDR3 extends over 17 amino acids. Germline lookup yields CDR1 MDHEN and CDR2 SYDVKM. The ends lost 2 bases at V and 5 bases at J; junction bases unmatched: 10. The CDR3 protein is CASSLRLLAGVPETQYF. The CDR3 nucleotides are TGTGCCAGCAGTTTACGGCTACTAGCGGGAGTTCCGGAGACCCAGTACTTC.

CDR3 nucleotides: TGTGCCAGCAGCACCGACAGCGGGAACGAGCAGTACTTC. As protein: CASSTDSGNEQYF. V gene TRBV9 combines with J gene TRBJ2-7, with TRBD2 matching over 7 bases. The CDR3 runs to 13 residues. The germline V gene has CDR1 SGDLS and CDR2 YYNGEE. J was trimmed by 5 bases and V by 4 bases; bases with no gene match: 6.

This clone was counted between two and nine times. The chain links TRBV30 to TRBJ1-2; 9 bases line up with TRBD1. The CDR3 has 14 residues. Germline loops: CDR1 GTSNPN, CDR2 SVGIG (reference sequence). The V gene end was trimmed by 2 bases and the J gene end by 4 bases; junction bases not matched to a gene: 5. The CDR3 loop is CAWSQQGAAYGYTF. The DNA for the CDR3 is TGTGCCTGGAGTCAACAGGGGGCAGCCTATGGCTACACCTTC. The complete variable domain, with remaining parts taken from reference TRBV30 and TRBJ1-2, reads SQTIHQWPATLVQPVGSPLSLECTVEGTSNPNLYWYRQAAGRGLQLLFYSVGIGQISSEVPQNLSASRPQDRQFILSSKKLLLSDSGFYLCAWSQQGAAYGYTFGSGTRLTVV.